One and the same sample provided the 12 T cell receptor beta chains below, sequenced in a study of T cells in Graves' hyperthyroidism and ophthalmopathy. RNA transcripts were the template for amplifying TCR beta CDR3 regions. Primed by the HTBI set, a first-round RT-PCR was run on the TCR CDR3. TCRdb called the multiplex PCR reads again in MiXCR, with one record for every CDR3 protein. The sample gives around 300,000 distinct CDR3 sequences, about an eighth of which show up once; roughly 7.5% is in the top ten. The source material was blood. These receptor sequences come from a woman aged 25-40 years with Graves' hyperthyroidism that later progressed to Graves' ophthalmopathy.

With regard to this clonotype: It may be a read error: a sequence one base away is much more abundant. V usage is TRBV5-1 and J usage is TRBJ2-7, with D possibly TRBD2 on 5 matching bases. V was trimmed by 2 bases and J by 5 bases, leaving 14 bases between them. Germline V lookup: CDR1 SGHRS, CDR2 YFSETQ. The CDR3 covers 14 residues. DNA of the CDR3: TGCGCCAGCAGCTTCGAGGGTAGTTCCCACGAGCAGTACTTC. Amino acids: CASSFEGSSHEQYF.

This clonotype was detected many times. CDR3 amino acids: CAWDPGTGSHEQFF. CDR3 DNA sequence: TGTGCCTGGGATCCCGGGACAGGGTCGCATGAGCAGTTCTTC. V is TRBV30 and J is TRBJ2-1; 9 bases line up with TRBD1. Germline V CDR1 and CDR2: GTSNPN, SVGIG (reference sequence). V lost 5 bases, J lost 8 bases, and 10 bases stayed unmatched. The CDR3 extends over 14 amino acids.

The sample holds many counts of this clonotype. The chain links TRBV27 to TRBJ1-1, with 7 bases matching TRBD1. This CDR3 is built from 15 residues. V lost 6 bases and J lost 0; bases outside the gene matches: 7. Germline CDR1 reads MNHEY; CDR2 reads SMNVEV (reference sequence). This CDR3 reads CASRGTTGVNTEAFF. CDR3 nucleotides: TGTGCCAGCAGGGGGACAACAGGGGTGAACACTGAAGCTTTCTTT.

The sample holds many counts of this clonotype. The chain is built from TRBV5-6 and TRBJ2-3; D is possibly TRBD1 (5 bases). The length of the CDR3 is 15 residues. V was shortened by 2 bases and J by 0 bases, with 10 bases between the two germline ends. Germline CDR1 is SGHDT and CDR2 is YYEEEE. This CDR3 is CASSLAGLSTDTQYF. The DNA for the CDR3 is TGTGCCAGCAGCTTAGCAGGGTTAAGCACAGATACGCAGTATTTT.

This clonotype was observed at least ten times. This sequence joins TRBV6-1 and TRBJ2-2, with D hard to call. Trimming left V 6 bases short and J 3 bases short, with 5 bases between. CDR3 size: 12 residues. Germline values: CDR1 MNHNS, CDR2 SASEGT. The CDR3: CASRSYTGELFF. DNA of the CDR3: TGTGCCAGCAGATCGTACACCGGGGAGCTGTTTTTT.

This clonotype was counted at least ten times. The chain has TRBV2 and TRBJ2-1; D gene unclear. Germline CDR1 is SNHLY and CDR2 is FYNNEI. V dropped 3 bases and J dropped 6 bases, with 9 bases sitting between them. CDR3 length: 13 residues. CDR3 sequence (DNA): TGTGCCAGCAGTGACCCCCGCGGCAATGAGCAGTTCTTC. The encoded protein is CASSDPRGNEQFF.

This clonotype was recorded at least ten times. The V and J genes are TRBV7-9 and TRBJ2-7, with D possibly being TRBD2 (5 bases). CDR3 length: 18 amino acids. The V gene's germline CDR1 is SEHNR and CDR2 FQNEAQ (reference sequence). The germline V and J ends were trimmed by 8 bases and 0 bases, with 26 bases remaining between them. CDR3: CASGRDPPSPGSSYEQYF. CDR3 coding DNA: TGTGCCAGCGGCCGCGACCCCCCCTCTCCGGGAAGCTCCTACGAGCAGTACTTC.

This clonotype rates as medium-sized. The chain links TRBV2 to TRBJ1-2; D remains ambiguous. The CDR3 is 14 residues long. V was shortened by 5 bases and J by 6 bases, with 16 bases between the two germline ends. The germline CDR1 and CDR2 sequences are SNHLY and FYNNEI. This CDR3 reads CASSLFPREDGYTF. The CDR3 nucleotides are TGTGCCAGCAGTTTATTCCCTCGGGAGGATGGCTACACCTTC. The whole variable domain, remainder taken from reference TRBV2 and TRBJ1-2, is EPEVTQTPSHQVTQMGQEVILRCVPISNHLYFYWYRQILGQKVEFLVSFYNNEISEKSEIFDDQFSVERPDGSNFTLKIRSTKLEDSAMYFCASSLFPREDGYTFGSGTRLTVV.

This clonotype occurred many times. The rearrangement joins TRBV30 to TRBJ2-2, with 12 bases aligning to TRBD2. CDR3 length: 16 amino acids. Per the germline V gene, CDR1 is GTSNPN and CDR2 is SVGIG (reference sequence). V dropped 4 bases and J dropped 5; count of bases not matched to a gene: 8. The CDR3 region has the DNA TGTGCCTGGACTAGCGGGAGGGCATTAAGGACCGGGGAGCTGTTTTTT. Its protein product is CAWTSGRALRTGELFF.

This clonotype was found many times. The chain joins TRBV27 to TRBJ1-2, with D possibly being TRBD1 (6 bases). The CDR3 has 14 residues. Trimming took 4 bases from V and 7 from J, leaving 16 bases between them. The germline CDR1 and CDR2 sequences are MNHEY and SMNVEV (reference sequence). The CDR3 is CASSYGQSISGYTF. The CDR3 DNA reads as TGTGCCAGCAGTTACGGACAGTCAATTTCTGGCTACACCTTC.

This clonotype was found a few times. V gene TRBV29-1 combines with J gene TRBJ1-2; D gene unclear. V was cut by 4 bases and J by 4 bases, with 13 bases left in between. The CDR3 is 13 amino acids. The germline CDR1 and CDR2 sequences are SQVTM and ANQGSEA. This CDR3 is CSVGRTEVYGYTF. Written as DNA, the CDR3 is TGCAGCGTTGGTCGGACGGAGGTCTATGGCTACACCTTC.

This chain uses TRBV24-1 with TRBJ2-3, with 9 bases aligning to TRBD2. The germline CDR1 and CDR2 sequences are KGHDR and SFDVKD. This CDR3 is built from 16 residues. The V gene end was trimmed by 0 bases and the J gene end by 1 base; junction bases not matched to a gene: 1. The CDR3 sequence: CATSDLIAGGTDTQYF. In DNA form, the CDR3 reads TGTGCCACCAGTGATTTGATAGCGGGGGGCACAGATACGCAGTATTTT.